Sequencing of this T cell receptor beta chain was carried out in a study of CXCR3-negative and CXCR3-positive naive CD8 T cells. Study outcomes and limitations: Compared with CXCR3-negative naive cells, CXCR3-positive naive cells showed more hydrophobic TRB CDR3s.

UMI-labeled 5' RACE yielded the TRB cDNA libraries. TCRdb re-called the 5' RACE reads; every CDR3 protein appears as one record, without DNA. In all, the sample yields nearly 90,000 distinct CDR3 sequences. Concerning this clonotype: Its target is not known.

This CDR3 has 14 amino acids. Germline loops: CDR1 MNHEY, CDR2 SVGAGI. This TCR derives from a human donor in good health. Some clones in this sample may be carry-over from other donors' samples. V usage is TRBV6-5 and J usage is TRBJ2-7; without DNA, the TCRdb call of TRBD1 cannot be checked. The sample taken for sequencing was naive CXCR3+ CD8+ T cells from blood. Stated subset: CD45RO-CCR7+CD27+CD95- naive CD8+ T cells expressing CXCR3 (TNR3+). The CDR3 is CATTDGSDSYEQYF.